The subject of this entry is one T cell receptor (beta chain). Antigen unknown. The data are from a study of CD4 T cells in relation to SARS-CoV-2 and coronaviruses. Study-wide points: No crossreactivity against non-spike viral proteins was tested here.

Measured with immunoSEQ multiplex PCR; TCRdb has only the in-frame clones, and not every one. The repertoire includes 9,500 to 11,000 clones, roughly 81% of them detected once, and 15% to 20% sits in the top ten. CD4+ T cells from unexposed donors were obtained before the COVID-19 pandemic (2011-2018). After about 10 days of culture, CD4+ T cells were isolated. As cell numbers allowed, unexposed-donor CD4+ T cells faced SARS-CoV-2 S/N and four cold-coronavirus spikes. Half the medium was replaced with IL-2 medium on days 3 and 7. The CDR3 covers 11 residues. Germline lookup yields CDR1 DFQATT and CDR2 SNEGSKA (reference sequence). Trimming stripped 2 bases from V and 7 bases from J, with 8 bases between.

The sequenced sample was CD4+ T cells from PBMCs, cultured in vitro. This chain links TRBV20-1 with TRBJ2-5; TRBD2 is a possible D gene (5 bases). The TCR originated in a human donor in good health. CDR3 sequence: CSARPEVTQYF. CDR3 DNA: TGCAGTGCTAGACCGGAGGTGACCCAGTACTTC.